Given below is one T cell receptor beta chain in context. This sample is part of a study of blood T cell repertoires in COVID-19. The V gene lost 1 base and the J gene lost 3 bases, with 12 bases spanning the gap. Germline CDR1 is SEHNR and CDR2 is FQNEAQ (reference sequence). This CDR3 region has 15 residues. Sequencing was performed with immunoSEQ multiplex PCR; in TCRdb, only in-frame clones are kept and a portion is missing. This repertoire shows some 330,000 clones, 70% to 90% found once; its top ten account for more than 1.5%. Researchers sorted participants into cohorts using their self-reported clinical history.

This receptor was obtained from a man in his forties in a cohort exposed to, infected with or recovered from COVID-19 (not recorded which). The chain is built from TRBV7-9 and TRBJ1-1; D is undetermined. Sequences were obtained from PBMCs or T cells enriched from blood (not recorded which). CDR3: CASSLGTAGDTEAFF. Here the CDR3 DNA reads TGTGCCAGCAGCTTAGGGACGGCGGGTGACACTGAAGCTTTCTTT.